This TCR beta chain was profiled in a study of blood T cells in healthy people across ages. A second about 7 to 12 cycle PCR used barcoded and J-beta primers. Template switching added a 12-random-nucleotide identifier to every cDNA molecule. Each CDR3 protein gets one entry after TCRdb re-called the 5' RACE reads with MiXCR. The repertoire holds about 780,000 distinct CDR3 sequences, with around two thirds as singletons. The germline V gene encodes CDR1 SGHRS and CDR2 YFSETQ. This CDR3 comprises 12 residues. This clonotype has a handful of counts. The germline gene is not matched at one end of the junction; a read error may be the cause.

The genes are TRBV5-1 and TRBJ2-3; D not resolved. Specimen: blood. The clonotype was recovered from a man aged 30 to 45 in good health. CDR3 sequence: CASSSRTDTQYF. The DNA of the CDR3 is TGTGCCAGCAGTTCCCGCACAGATACGCAGTATTTT. The full variable domain, rest sourced from reference TRBV5-1 and TRBJ2-3, is KAGVTQTPRYLIKTRGQQVTLSCSPISGHRSVSWYQQTPGQGLQFLFEYFSETQRNKGNFPGRFSGRQFSNSRSEMNVSTLELGDSALYLCASSSRTDTQYFGPGTRLTVL.